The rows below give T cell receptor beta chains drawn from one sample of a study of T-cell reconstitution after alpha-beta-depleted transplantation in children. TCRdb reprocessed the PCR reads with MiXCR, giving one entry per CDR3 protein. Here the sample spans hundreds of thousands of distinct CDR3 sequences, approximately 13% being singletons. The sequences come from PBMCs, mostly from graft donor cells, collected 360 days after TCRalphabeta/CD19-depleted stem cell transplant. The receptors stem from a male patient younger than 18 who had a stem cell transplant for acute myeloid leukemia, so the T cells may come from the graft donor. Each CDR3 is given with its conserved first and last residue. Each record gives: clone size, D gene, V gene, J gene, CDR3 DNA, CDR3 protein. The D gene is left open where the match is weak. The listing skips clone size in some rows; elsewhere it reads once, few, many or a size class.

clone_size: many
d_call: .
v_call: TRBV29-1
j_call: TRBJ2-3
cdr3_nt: TGCAGCGCTCCGAACCCCGGTAGTAGCACAGATACGCAGTATTTT
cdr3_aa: CSAPNPGSSTDTQYF

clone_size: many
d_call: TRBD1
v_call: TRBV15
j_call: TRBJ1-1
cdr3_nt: TGTGCCACCAGCAGATTTAACAGGGGAAGGACTGAAGCTTTCTTT
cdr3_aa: CATSRFNRGRTEAFF

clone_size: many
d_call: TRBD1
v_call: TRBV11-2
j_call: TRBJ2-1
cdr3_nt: TGTGCCAGCAGCTTAGGGGACAGGGGGCGTGATGAGCAGTTCTTC
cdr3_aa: CASSLGDRGRDEQFF

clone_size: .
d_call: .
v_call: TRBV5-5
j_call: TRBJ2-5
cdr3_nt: TGTGCCAGCAGCACTTGGGGGGGGCCCCAAGAGACCCAGTACTTC
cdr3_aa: CASSTWGGPQETQYF

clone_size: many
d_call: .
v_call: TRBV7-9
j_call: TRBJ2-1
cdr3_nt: TGTGCCAGCAGCTTAGGCGTTTGGGAGCGACTCTTGAGGAATGAGCAGTTCTTC
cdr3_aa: CASSLGVWERLLRNEQFF

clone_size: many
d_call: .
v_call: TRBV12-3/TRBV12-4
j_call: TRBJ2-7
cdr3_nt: TGTGCCAGCAAGCAGAGGCTCTCCTACGAGCAGTACTTC
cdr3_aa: CASKQRLSYEQYF

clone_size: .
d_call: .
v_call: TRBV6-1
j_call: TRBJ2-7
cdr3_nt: TGTGCCAGCAGCCCCGGGGAACCCTACGAGCAGTACTTC
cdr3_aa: CASSPGEPYEQYF

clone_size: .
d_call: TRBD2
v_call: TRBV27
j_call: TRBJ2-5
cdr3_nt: TGTGCCAGCAGTACCCTAGCGGGAGGGTGGGAGACCCAGTACTTC
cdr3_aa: CASSTLAGGWETQYF

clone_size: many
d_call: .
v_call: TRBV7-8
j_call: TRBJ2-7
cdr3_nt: TGTGCCAGCAGCCCAGCAGGGCTCACCTACGAGCAGTACTTC
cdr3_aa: CASSPAGLTYEQYF

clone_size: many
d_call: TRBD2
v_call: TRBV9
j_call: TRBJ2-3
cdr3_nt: TGTGCCAGCAGCGTAGCGGGAGGGCCTGATACGCAGTATTTT
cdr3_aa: CASSVAGGPDTQYF

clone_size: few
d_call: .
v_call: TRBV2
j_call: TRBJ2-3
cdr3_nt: TGTGCCAGCAGTGCACGCGGAACTCCCACAGATACGCAGTATTTT
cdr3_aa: CASSARGTPTDTQYF

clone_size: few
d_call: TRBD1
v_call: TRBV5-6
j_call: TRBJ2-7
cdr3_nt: TGTGCCAGCAGCTTGGAGGGGACAGGGGGAGCATACGAGCAGTACTTC
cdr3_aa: CASSLEGTGGAYEQYF

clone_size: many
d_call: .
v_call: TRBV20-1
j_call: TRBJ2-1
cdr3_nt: TGCAGTGCTAGAAAAGCGGAGACCTACAATGAGCAGTTCTTC
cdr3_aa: CSARKAETYNEQFF

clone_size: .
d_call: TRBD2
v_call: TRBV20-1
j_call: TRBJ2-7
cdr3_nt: TGCAGTGCGGGGCTAGCGGGAGGCGACCGCGAGCAGTACTTC
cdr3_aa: CSAGLAGGDREQYF

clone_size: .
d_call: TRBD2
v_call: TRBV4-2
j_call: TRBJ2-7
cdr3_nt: TGTGCCAGCAGCCCGGACGCGGCGGGAGCCTCCTACTACGAGCAGTACTTC
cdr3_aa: CASSPDAAGASYYEQYF

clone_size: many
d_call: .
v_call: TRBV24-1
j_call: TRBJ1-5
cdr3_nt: TGTGCCACCAGCTTAACAGGGAATCAGCCCCAGCATTTT
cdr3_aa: CATSLTGNQPQHF

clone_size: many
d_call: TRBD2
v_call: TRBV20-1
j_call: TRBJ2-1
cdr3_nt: TGCAGTGCTATGCCGGGACTAGCCGGATTAGAGCAGTTCTTC
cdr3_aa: CSAMPGLAGLEQFF

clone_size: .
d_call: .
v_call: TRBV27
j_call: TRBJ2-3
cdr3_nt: TGTGCCAGCAGTTCGGGTGGGTTACCACACGATACGCAGTATTTT
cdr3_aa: CASSSGGLPHDTQYF

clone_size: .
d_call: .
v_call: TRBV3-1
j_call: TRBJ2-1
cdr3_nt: TGTGCCAGCAGCCCCCCCATGGGGGGTACCTACAATGAGCAGTTCTTC
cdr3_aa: CASSPPMGGTYNEQFF

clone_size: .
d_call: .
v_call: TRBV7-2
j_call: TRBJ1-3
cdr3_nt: TGTGCCAGCAGCTTAATGGGGCGAGGGGTCGGAAACACCATATATTTT
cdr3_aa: CASSLMGRGVGNTIYF

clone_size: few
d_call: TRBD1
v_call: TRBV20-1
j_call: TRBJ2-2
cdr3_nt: TGCAGTGCTGGTACGGGACAGGTGAACACCGGGGAGCTGTTTTTT
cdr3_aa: CSAGTGQVNTGELFF

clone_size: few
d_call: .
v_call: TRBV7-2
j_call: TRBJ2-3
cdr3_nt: TGTGCCAGCAGCTTCCGGACTCCGGGGGAGGAAGGTACGCAGTATTTT
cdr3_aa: CASSFRTPGEEGTQYF